Shown below are 32 T cell receptor beta chains from a single sample sequenced in a study of blood T cell repertoires in COVID-19. The protocol was immunoSEQ multiplex PCR, while the TCRdb copy is restricted to in-frame clones and leaves out a portion. The sample includes roughly 320,000 clones, 85% to 90% of them seen just once. Sequencing used peripheral blood. The receptors were gathered from a woman between 45 and 65 years old with COVID-19, enrolled during active disease.

This chain joins TRBV7-2 and TRBJ2-1; D gene ambiguous. This CDR3 region has 15 residues. Germline lookup yields CDR1 SGHTA and CDR2 FQGNSA. Trimming took 1 base from V and 5 from J, leaving 12 bases between them. The CDR3 coding sequence is TGTGCCAGCAGCTTAGGGTCTCAAACAGACAATGAGCAGTTCTTC. This sequence encodes CASSLGSQTDNEQFF.

This clone was detected only once. CDR3 DNA: TGTGCCAGCTCCCCTGGGACTCCCCAAGAGACCCAGTACTTC. Its protein product is CASSPGTPQETQYF. This chain links TRBV18 with TRBJ2-5, with D perhaps TRBD2 (6 bases). The V and J ends lost 6 bases and 1 base respectively, with 12 bases between them. The germline CDR1 and CDR2 sequences are KGHSH and LQKENI. The CDR3 is 14 residues long.

The chain is built from TRBV7-2 and TRBJ1-6; possibly TRBD1 for D (5 bases). The CDR3 is 15 amino acids. Germline CDR1 SGHTA, CDR2 FQGNSA. Deletions cut 1 base from V and 7 bases from J, with 11 bases between. The CDR3 DNA reads as TGTGCCAGCAGCTTAGGCTTGGGGCGGAATTCACCCCTCCACTTT. Its protein is CASSLGLGRNSPLHF.

The chain couples TRBV9 to TRBJ2-2, with a weak D call TRBD2 (5 bases). Germline V gene lookup returns CDR1 SGDLS and CDR2 YYNGEE. V was shortened by 0 bases and J by 6 bases, with 9 bases between the two germline ends. This CDR3 comprises 14 residues. The CDR3 DNA reads TGTGCCAGCAGCGTAGTTCTGAGGGCCGGGGAGCTGTTTTTT. Protein: CASSVVLRAGELFF.

V usage is TRBV20-1 and J usage is TRBJ1-4, with 7 bases fitting TRBD1. This CDR3 has 13 residues. V lost 3 bases and J lost 9; bases outside the gene matches: 7. Germline V gene lookup returns CDR1 DFQATT and CDR2 SNEGSKA (reference sequence). This CDR3 is CSASNRGVQKLFF. CDR3 sequence (DNA): TGCAGTGCTAGTAACAGGGGTGTGCAAAAACTGTTTTTT.

The V call is TRBV5-1, the J call TRBJ1-4; 10 positions agree with TRBD1. This CDR3 has 15 residues. Germline lookup yields CDR1 SGHRS and CDR2 YFSETQ. The V gene end was trimmed by 4 bases and the J gene end by 5 bases; junction bases not matched to a gene: 5. CDR3 sequence (DNA): TGCGCCAGCAGCGCACTGACAGGGGGCAATGAAAAACTGTTTTTT. Its protein product is CASSALTGGNEKLFF. The full variable domain, in which reference TRBV5-1 and TRBJ1-4 provide the parts outside the CDR3, is KAGVTQTPRYLIKTRGQQVTLSCSPISGHRSVSWYQQTPGQGLQFLFEYFSETQRNKGNFPGRFSGRQFSNSRSEMNVSTLELGDSALYLCASSALTGGNEKLFFGSGTQLSVL.

This clone was observed a single time. The chain joins TRBV28 to TRBJ2-7; the match to TRBD1 covers 9 bases. This CDR3 comprises 15 residues. The junction had 8 bases not matched to a gene; V was cut back by 5 bases and J by 3 bases. Germline-derived CDR1 and CDR2 are MDHEN and SYDVKM. CDR3 loop: CASSPSGTGIYEQYF. The DNA for the CDR3 is TGTGCCAGCAGTCCTTCCGGGACAGGGATCTACGAGCAGTACTTC.

The chain combines TRBV6-6 with TRBJ1-3; 8 nucleotides line up with TRBD1. Per the germline V gene, CDR1 is MNHNY and CDR2 is SVGAGI (reference sequence). The CDR3 consists of 16 residues. V lost 2 bases, J lost 0 bases, and 3 bases stayed unmatched. The CDR3 loop is CASSYSTGGSGNTIYF. CDR3 coding DNA: TGTGCCAGCAGTTACAGTACAGGGGGCTCTGGAAACACCATATATTTT.

V is TRBV18 and J is TRBJ2-1, with D possibly TRBD2 on 6 matching bases. The germline gives CDR1 KGHSH, CDR2 LQKENI. CDR3 length equals 16 residues. V was clipped by 2 bases and J by 5 bases, with 16 bases between them. The CDR3 region is CASSPLGGAGHNEQFF. CDR3 bases: TGTGCCAGCTCACCATTGGGCGGGGCGGGGCACAATGAGCAGTTCTTC. Combining the CDR3 with reference TRBV18 and TRBJ2-1 gives the whole variable domain NAGVMQNPRHLVRRRGQEARLRCSPMKGHSHVYWYRQLPEEGLKFMVYLQKENIIDESGMPKERFSAEFPKEGPSILRIQQVVRGDSAAYFCASSPLGGAGHNEQFFGPGTRLTVL.

The chain has TRBV6-4 and TRBJ2-1; 8 bases are shared with TRBD2. The germline gives CDR1 MRHNA, CDR2 SNTAGT. The ends lost 4 bases at V and 0 bases at J; junction bases unmatched: 8. The CDR3 runs 17 residues. In DNA, the CDR3 is TGTGCCAGCAGTGCCGGAGTAGCGGGATCCTCCTACAATGAGCAGTTCTTC. Protein sequence: CASSAGVAGSSYNEQFF.

The chain uses TRBV2 and TRBJ2-5, with D tentatively TRBD1 (6 bases). The CDR3 has 17 amino acids. V was trimmed by 1 base and J by 2 bases, leaving 17 bases between them. The germline gives CDR1 SNHLY, CDR2 FYNNEI. The CDR3 sequence: CASSEEGRGTVQETQYF. CDR3 sequence (DNA): TGTGCCAGCAGTGAAGAGGGTAGGGGGACCGTACAAGAGACCCAGTACTTC.

This chain joins TRBV5-1 and TRBJ2-1; 11 bases fit TRBD1. The CDR3 is 15 amino acids. V lost 4 bases and J lost 4; bases outside the gene matches: 4. CDR1 is SGHRS and CDR2 is YFSETQ in the germline V gene. CDR3 bases: TGCGCCAGCAGCCCAGGACAGGGGGCATACAATGAGCAGTTCTTC. This codes for CASSPGQGAYNEQFF.

The chain links TRBV4-1 to TRBJ2-1; TRBD1 aligns across 8 bases. V lost 7 bases to trimming and J lost 4 bases; unmatched junction nucleotides: 15. This CDR3 contains 17 residues. From germline, CDR1 is MGHRA and CDR2 YSYEKL. The CDR3 bases are TGCGCCAGCACCGGTAGGGGGACAGGTGGACTTTACAATGAGCAGTTCTTC. Protein product: CASTGRGTGGLYNEQFF.

This chain links TRBV24-1 with TRBJ2-1; tentatively, D is TRBD2 (5 bases). The V and J ends lost 5 bases and 0 bases respectively, with 13 bases between them. Germline CDR1 is KGHDR and CDR2 is SFDVKD. The CDR3 has 16 amino acids. CDR3 in amino acids: CATSGSDWSSYNEQFF. The CDR3 bases are TGTGCCACCAGTGGATCGGACTGGAGCTCCTACAATGAGCAGTTCTTC.

The CDR3 region is CASSQEGAETYGYTF. CDR3 in DNA: TGTGCCAGCAGCCAAGAAGGGGCGGAAACCTATGGCTACACCTTC. The rearrangement uses TRBV3-1 (or the pseudogene TRBV3-2) and TRBJ1-2, with a tentative D call TRBD1 (5 bases). CDR3 length: 15 amino acids. CDR1 is LGHDT and CDR2 is YNNKEL in the germline V gene (reference sequence). Trimming removed 0 bases at V and 4 bases at J, with 12 bases between.

The count of this clone is one. The J gene is TRBJ2-5, the V gene TRBV27; 9 nucleotides align to TRBD2. CDR3 length: 14 residues. Germline CDR1 MNHEY, CDR2 SMNVEV (reference sequence). Germline trimming cut 8 bases from V and 4 bases from J; bases unmatched to any gene: 8. The CDR3 sequence is CASSGGRVGETQYF. In DNA, the CDR3 is TGTGCCAGCTCTGGCGGGAGGGTGGGAGAGACCCAGTACTTC.

In DNA form, the CDR3 reads TGCGCCAGCAGTGGACAGAATTCACCCCTCCACTTT. It codes for CASSGQNSPLHF. The V gene is TRBV10-2, the J gene TRBJ1-6, with D possibly matching TRBD1 (5 bases). V lost 4 bases and J 7 bases, leaving 5 bases between the germline ends. The CDR3 length is 12 residues. From germline, CDR1 is WSHSY and CDR2 SAAADI.

The V and J genes are TRBV15 and TRBJ2-3; TRBD1 matches 10 bases. The ends lost 5 bases at V and 0 bases at J; junction bases unmatched: 5. The CDR3 has 16 residues. The germline gives CDR1 LNHNV, CDR2 YYDKDF (reference sequence). The CDR3: CATSFRQGASTDTQYF. DNA for the CDR3: TGTGCCACCAGCTTCAGACAGGGGGCGAGCACAGATACGCAGTATTTT.

The chain has TRBV19 and TRBJ2-2; 10 bases align to TRBD2. The CDR3 contains 15 residues. Germline V CDR1 and CDR2: LNHDA, SQIVND (reference sequence). J lost 4 bases, V lost 8 bases, and 7 bases had no gene match. CDR3 residues: CASLSGRAGTGELFF. In DNA, the CDR3 is TGTGCCAGTCTCAGCGGGAGGGCGGGCACCGGGGAGCTGTTTTTT. Full variable domain (outside the CDR3, taken from reference TRBV19 and TRBJ2-2): DGGITQSPKYLFRKEGQNVTLSCEQNLNHDAMYWYRQDPGQGLRLIYYSQIVNDFQKGDIAEGYSVSREKKESFPLTVTSAQKNPTAFYLCASLSGRAGTGELFFGEGSRLTVL.

This clone has only one observation. The rearrangement links TRBV29-1 to TRBJ1-2, with 8 bases matching TRBD1. Germline CDR1 SQVTM, CDR2 ANQGSEA. V dropped 7 bases and J dropped 5; count of bases not matched to a gene: 18. The CDR3 loop spans 16 amino acids. This CDR3 reads CSGASPSSQGAYGYTF. CDR3 coding DNA: TGCAGCGGAGCGTCCCCTTCTTCTCAGGGGGCGTATGGCTACACCTTC.

This clone was seen just once. V is TRBV12-5 and J is TRBJ2-6; a weak D match, TRBD1 (5 bases). This CDR3 spans 20 amino acids. Germline V lookup: CDR1 LGHNT, CDR2 FRNRAP. V was cut by 0 bases and J by 4 bases, with 22 bases left in between. Here the CDR3 DNA reads TGTGCTAGTGGTTTGGTTATGATCCAGGGTCCTCCCTCGGGGGCCAACGTCCTGACTTTC. This encodes CASGLVMIQGPPSGANVLTF.

The V call is TRBV10-1, the J call TRBJ2-2; D not certain. Germline CDR1 reads WNHNN; CDR2 reads SYGVQD (reference sequence). V was cut by 1 base and J by 4 bases, with 16 bases left in between. This CDR3 is 17 amino acids long. The CDR3 reads CASSEYGHGTSTGELFF. CDR3 bases: TGCGCCAGCAGTGAGTATGGGCATGGAACTTCCACCGGGGAGCTGTTTTTT.

The chain employs TRBV29-1 and TRBJ1-2; D unresolved. The V and J ends lost 7 bases and 4 bases respectively, with 10 bases between them. CDR1 is SQVTM, CDR2 ANQGSEA, per germline. CDR3 length: 11 residues. In DNA, the CDR3 is TGCAGCGCTCTTACTGTCTATGGCTACACCTTC. Translated: CSALTVYGYTF.

Points on this clone: The sample contains more than one DNA sequence encoding this CDR3. The chain recombines TRBV9 with TRBJ1-2; 8 bases are shared with TRBD1. With 2 bases clipped from V and 4 bases from J, the junction kept 1 base outside the gene matches. CDR1 is SGDLS, CDR2 YYNGEE, per germline. The CDR3 totals 13 residues. DNA of the CDR3: TGTGCCAGCAGCGTCGGACAGGGCTATGGCTACACCTTC. Translated: CASSVGQGYGYTF.

The J gene is TRBJ1-4, the V gene TRBV11-3; weak D call: TRBD1 (6 bases). This CDR3 has 14 residues. Germline V gene data show CDR1 as SGHNT and CDR2 as YENEEA. The V and J ends lost 6 bases and 4 bases respectively, with 12 bases between them. DNA for the CDR3: TGTGCCAGCAGACGGGACACCAATAATGAAAAACTGTTTTTT. Its translation is CASRRDTNNEKLFF.

This clone was recorded once. The V gene is TRBV5-4, the J gene TRBJ2-3; 15 bases fit TRBD2. V lost 5 bases and J lost 4; bases outside the gene matches: 2. Germline values: CDR1 SGHNT, CDR2 YYREEE (reference sequence). CDR3 length: 15 residues. In DNA form, the CDR3 reads TGTGCCAGCAGAAGGACTAGCGGGAGGGCAGATACGCAGTATTTT. It encodes CASRRTSGRADTQYF.

The chain couples TRBV19 to TRBJ2-1, with 9 bases lining up with TRBD2. V was pared by 8 bases and J by 3 bases, with 23 bases of the junction left unmatched. The CDR3 spans 20 residues. Looked up from germline, CDR1 is LNHDA and CDR2 is SQIVND (reference sequence). The CDR3 nucleotides read TGTGCCAGTGGAACCCTGTGGGCGTCTAGCGGGGCCAATGTCTACAATGAGCAGTTCTTC. Residues: CASGTLWASSGANVYNEQFF.

The chain has TRBV27 and TRBJ2-7, with 8 bases identical to TRBD1. Germline trimming cut 5 bases from V and 9 bases from J; bases unmatched to any gene: 12. The CDR3 extends over 14 amino acids. CDR1 and CDR2 (germline): MNHEY, SMNVEV (reference sequence). The CDR3 sequence is CASSRTGKGPGQYF. The DNA of the CDR3 is TGTGCCAGCAGTCGGACAGGGAAAGGCCCCGGGCAGTACTTC.

This chain links TRBV6-5 with TRBJ2-1; 7 bases match TRBD1. The V gene end was trimmed by 8 bases and the J gene end by 9 bases; junction bases not matched to a gene: 16. The CDR3 runs 15 residues. Looked up from germline, CDR1 is MNHEY and CDR2 is SVGAGI. The CDR3 loop is CASCFDREGLSEQFF. The CDR3 nucleotides read TGTGCCAGCTGTTTCGACAGGGAAGGGCTGAGTGAGCAGTTCTTC.

This clone was observed a single time. J is TRBJ2-7 and V is TRBV25-1, with D perhaps TRBD1 (6 bases). Trimming took 4 bases from V and 5 from J, leaving 18 bases between them. This CDR3 has 15 residues. Germline V gene data show CDR1 as MGHDK and CDR2 as SYGVNS. CDR3 DNA sequence: TGTGCCAGCAGTGCCGAAGGGCAGGGGCCCAACGAGCAGTACTTC. Protein product: CASSAEGQGPNEQYF.

V is TRBV11-1 and J is TRBJ2-1; D possibly corresponds to TRBD2 (6 bases). Trimming took 6 bases from V and 3 from J, leaving 6 bases between them. From germline, CDR1 is SGHAT and CDR2 FQDESV (reference sequence). This CDR3 spans 12 amino acids. DNA of the CDR3: TGTGCCAGCAGGGAGGGCTACAATGAGCAGTTCTTC. Its protein product is CASREGYNEQFF.

The rearrangement links TRBV7-2 to TRBJ2-1; 14 nucleotides agree with TRBD2. CDR1 is SGHTA and CDR2 is FQGNSA in the germline V gene. The CDR3 is made up of 15 amino acids. V was clipped by 4 bases and J by 6 bases; unmatched bases: 2. The DNA for the CDR3 is TGTGCCAGCAGCTGGACTAGCGGGAGGCGCAATGAGCAGTTCTTC. It encodes CASSWTSGRRNEQFF.